Listed here are 10 T cell receptor beta chains from one sample, sequenced in a study of tumor and adjacent non-tumor tissue in lung cancer. The template was RNA from unsorted bulk tissue. The normal lung tissue was taken more than 3 cm from the tumor edge. Three rounds of nested PCR, following a modified ARM-PCR protocol, produced the TCRbeta library. TCRdb re-called the multiplex PCR reads with MiXCR, one entry per CDR3 protein. This sample has some 100,000 distinct CDR3 sequences, with about 63% found just once. Sample: distant non-tumor lung tissue. All receptors derive from a man in his 60s with non-small cell lung cancer.

To note about this clonotype: This could be a read error, since a much larger clone is one nucleotide away. The V call is TRBV19, the J call TRBJ1-2; D gene ambiguous. This CDR3 comprises 15 residues. Germline CDR1 reads LNHDA; CDR2 reads SQIVND (reference sequence). For the CDR3, the DNA is TGTGCCAGTAGTATATCCACGGGCGATAACTATGACTACACCTTC. This encodes CASSISTGDNYDYTF.

This clonotype was observed a handful of times. Being one base from a much bigger clone, this may be a read error. Likely a read error: the CDR3 ends without its conserved phenylalanine or tryptophan. The rearrangement uses TRBV6-5 and TRBJ2-7; maybe TRBD2 (6 bases). In germline, CDR1 is MNHEY, CDR2 SVGAGI. CDR3 length: 13 residues. Trimming removed 0 bases at V and 9 bases at J, with 12 bases between. This CDR3 reads CASSYSGREVQYL. The CDR3 nucleotides read TGTGCCAGCAGTTACTCGGGGCGGGAAGTGCAGTACCTC.

This clonotype occurred a few times. A single base separates this from a much larger clone, so it may be a read error. The V gene is TRBV4-1, the J gene TRBJ1-1; possibly TRBD1 for D (6 bases). The CDR3 runs 13 residues. The V and J ends lost 6 bases and 0 bases respectively, with 8 bases between them. CDR1 and CDR2 from the germline V gene are MGHRA and YSYEKL. CDR3 region: CASRGAMNTEAFF. The CDR3 region has the DNA TGCGCCAGCAGGGGGGCCATGAACACTGAAGCTTTCTTT.

The V and J genes are TRBV30 and TRBJ2-1; 12 nucleotides agree with TRBD2. CDR1 and CDR2 from the germline V gene are GTSNPN and SVGIG (reference sequence). The CDR3 has 14 residues. CDR3 in amino acids: CVSSGLAGYNEQFF. CDR3 coding DNA: TGTGTCTCCAGCGGACTAGCGGGGTACAATGAGCAGTTCTTC.

This clonotype has just one count. One junction end does not reproduce the germline sequence, and a read error may be involved. This sequence joins TRBV29-1 and TRBJ1-3, with no clear D. Germline V gene data show CDR1 as SQVTM and CDR2 as ANQGSEA. The CDR3 loop spans 15 amino acids. The CDR3 DNA follows: TGCAACGTTCGAGCAGTACAGCACTCTGGAAACACCATATATTTT. This sequence encodes CNVRAVQHSGNTIYF.

This clonotype was counted at least ten times. This chain uses TRBV5-5 with TRBJ2-3; 7 bases agree with TRBD2. The CDR3 runs to 14 residues. V dropped 6 bases and J dropped 1; count of bases not matched to a gene: 5. In germline, CDR1 is SGHKS, CDR2 YYEKEE (reference sequence). The CDR3, as DNA: TGTGCCAGCACGGACACTAGCGGCACAGATACGCAGTATTTT. Protein: CASTDTSGTDTQYF.

With regard to this clonotype: The junction shows a germline mismatch at one end, possibly a read error. This chain uses TRBV14 with TRBJ2-1; D is ambiguous. CDR3 length equals 13 residues. The germline CDR1 and CDR2 sequences are SGHDN and FVKESK. Written as DNA, the CDR3 is TGTGCCAGCAGCCAAGAGTTGGACGGTGAGCAGCTCTTC. Translated, it gives CASSQELDGEQLF.

The gene calls are TRBV13 and TRBJ2-5; a possible D gene is TRBD1 (7 bases). Per germline, CDR1 PRHDT and CDR2 FYEKMQ (reference sequence). The CDR3 length is 13 residues. The V gene lost 4 bases and the J gene lost 7 bases, with 13 bases spanning the gap. The CDR3 bases are TGTGCCAGCAGCTCCTACAGGGGAGGGACCCAGTACTTC. Translation gives CASSSYRGGTQYF.

For this clonotype: The junction departs from the called germline gene at one end, perhaps through a read error. The chain is built from TRBV4-1 and TRBJ2-2, with D tentatively TRBD1 or TRBD2 (5 bases each). Germline CDR1 MGHRA, CDR2 YSYEKL. This CDR3 is 16 amino acids long. CDR3 region: CASSQGQGPAAGDLFF. The DNA for the CDR3 is TGCGCTAGCAGCCAAGGCCAAGGACCCGCCGCCGGGGACCTGTTTTTT.

This clonotype showed up just a few times. This chain joins TRBV6-1 and TRBJ1-5; TRBD1 might be the D (5 bases). Trimming took 11 bases from V and 3 from J, leaving 14 bases between them. The CDR3 covers 13 residues. Germline CDR1 is MNHNS and CDR2 is SASEGT. CDR3 sequence reads: CAVRGGVNQPQHF. The CDR3 coding sequence is TGTGCCGTACGGGGGGGGGTCAATCAGCCCCAGCATTTT.